What follows are 13 T cell receptor beta chains derived from one specimen sequenced in a study of T cell repertoires in cytomegalovirus infection. TCRdb recomputed calls from the reads with MiXCR, one row per CDR3 protein. This table holds 750,000 to 900,000 distinct CDR3 sequences, about 28% found once. Antigens of these TCRs are unknown. Sample: cultured CD8+ T cells from PBMCs, taken from culture after CMV antigen stimulation. The receptors stem from a human donor in good health (CMV status not recorded). Some clones in this sample may be carry-over from other donors' samples.

The DNA of the CDR3 is TGTGCCAGCAGTTTTGGGGCGGGGGGTAGCGGAAAGTTCTTC. Translation gives CASSFGAGGSGKFF. This chain joins TRBV27 and TRBJ2-1; 8 bases are a match to TRBD2. CDR3 length equals 14 residues. V trimming: 3 bases; J trimming: 14 bases; junction bases outside the gene matches: 12. Germline V gene data show CDR1 as MNHEY and CDR2 as SMNVEV (reference sequence).

This clonotype was seen a handful of times. The gene calls are TRBV6-6 and TRBJ2-2; D remains ambiguous. CDR3 length: 13 residues. CDR1 and CDR2 from the germline V gene are MNHNY and SVGAGI (reference sequence). The ends were cut back, 2 bases at V and 3 bases at J, with 4 bases in the middle. CDR3 bases: TGTGCCAGCAGTTACGACCACACCGGGGAGCTGTTTTTT. This encodes CASSYDHTGELFF.

This clonotype has a handful of counts. The chain couples TRBV6-5 to TRBJ2-5, with TRBD2 matching over 9 bases. CDR3 size: 16 residues. Trimming at V came to 6 bases and at J to 5 bases, leaving 13 bases not matched to a gene. Germline V gene data show CDR1 as MNHEY and CDR2 as SVGAGI. CDR3 in DNA: TGTGCCAGCAGGACGGGTCTAGCGGGGATCGGGGAGACCCAGTACTTC. Encoded protein: CASRTGLAGIGETQYF.

The V gene is TRBV4-3, the J gene TRBJ2-7; 8 bases agree with TRBD2. CDR3 length equals 13 residues. Unmatched junction bases numbered 5, after V lost 10 bases and J lost 0 bases. Germline V gene lookup returns CDR1 LGHNA and CDR2 YSLEER. CDR3 nucleotides: TGCGCCACCCTGGCGGGGGGCTCCTACGAGCAGTACGTC. Translation gives CATLAGGSYEQYV.

The V and J genes are TRBV7-2 and TRBJ2-5, with D maybe TRBD2 (6 bases). This CDR3 contains 17 residues. Germline V gene sequence: CDR1 SGHTA, CDR2 FQGNSA. Trimming removed 1 base at V and 3 bases at J, with 18 bases between. CDR3 residues: CASSLDRMVGEEETQYF. The CDR3 region has the DNA TGTGCCAGCAGCTTAGATCGTATGGTGGGGGAGGAAGAGACCCAGTACTTC.

V usage is TRBV2 and J usage is TRBJ1-1; D gene uncertain. This CDR3 has 13 residues. Germline V gene sequence: CDR1 SNHLY, CDR2 FYNNEI. V lost 1 base, J lost 0 bases, and 3 bases lay in between. For the CDR3, the DNA is TGTGCCAGCAGTGAAGATATGAACACTGAAGCTTTCTTT. Translating gives CASSEDMNTEAFF.

The chain couples TRBV14 to TRBJ1-6; 9 nucleotides line up with TRBD1. The CDR3 has 14 amino acids. The germline V gene encodes CDR1 SGHDN and CDR2 FVKESK. V shed 3 bases and J 9 bases; nucleotides not matched to a gene: 3. The CDR3 DNA follows: TGTGCCAGCAGCCACCGGGACAGGGTTTCACCCCTCCACTTT. Translation gives CASSHRDRVSPLHF.

This rearrangement joins TRBV6-8 to TRBJ2-7; D unresolved. Trimming took 3 bases from V and 2 from J, leaving 14 bases between them. Germline loops: CDR1 MNHGY, CDR2 SAAAGT. The CDR3 is 15 residues long. The CDR3 region is CASSYEQDGPYEQYF. CDR3 DNA sequence: TGTGCCAGCAGTTATGAGCAGGACGGGCCCTACGAGCAGTACTTC.

The chain combines TRBV4-1 with TRBJ2-1, with D hard to call. With 2 bases removed from V and 2 bases from J, the gap between germline ends came to 13 bases. Germline V gene lookup returns CDR1 MGHRA and CDR2 YSYEKL. The CDR3 has 16 residues. This CDR3 reads CASSQSVLITYNEQFF. The CDR3, as DNA: TGCGCCAGCAGCCAATCTGTGCTTATTACCTACAATGAGCAGTTCTTC.

This clonotype has only a few counts. The chain joins TRBV9 to TRBJ1-3, with D possibly TRBD1 on 5 matching bases. The V gene's germline CDR1 is SGDLS and CDR2 YYNGEE. This CDR3 comprises 15 residues. V was clipped by 0 bases and J by 2 bases, with 9 bases between them. The CDR3 reads CASSVGAGAGNTIYF. DNA of the CDR3: TGTGCCAGCAGCGTAGGTGCGGGGGCTGGAAACACCATATATTTT.

This clonotype was seen more than once but under ten times. The chain uses TRBV7-6 and TRBJ2-7; a possible D gene is TRBD2 (5 bases). This CDR3 has 12 amino acids. V was cut by 1 base and J by 6 bases, with 7 bases left in between. The germline CDR1 and CDR2 sequences are SGHVS and FNYEAQ. This CDR3 reads CASSLGETEQYF. The CDR3 DNA sequence: TGTGCCAGCAGCTTAGGGGAGACCGAGCAGTACTTC.

Only a few counts were recorded for this clonotype. V usage is TRBV6-1 and J usage is TRBJ1-4; TRBD1 agrees at 8 bases. Unmatched junction bases numbered 9, after V lost 9 bases and J lost 0 bases. Germline CDR1 is MNHNS and CDR2 is SASEGT. The CDR3 sequence is 16 residues long. CDR3 DNA: TGTGCCAGTAGACAGGGGCAACGACCAACTAATGAAAAACTGTTTTTT. Amino acids: CASRQGQRPTNEKLFF.

The gene calls are TRBV13 and TRBJ2-1; D is possibly TRBD1 (5 bases). The V gene lost 6 bases and the J gene lost 5 bases, with 14 bases spanning the gap. CDR1 and CDR2 (germline): PRHDT, FYEKMQ (reference sequence). CDR3 length equals 14 residues. DNA of the CDR3: TGTGCCAGCAGACTCCCGGACATTAACAATGAGCAGTTCTTC. It encodes CASRLPDINNEQFF.